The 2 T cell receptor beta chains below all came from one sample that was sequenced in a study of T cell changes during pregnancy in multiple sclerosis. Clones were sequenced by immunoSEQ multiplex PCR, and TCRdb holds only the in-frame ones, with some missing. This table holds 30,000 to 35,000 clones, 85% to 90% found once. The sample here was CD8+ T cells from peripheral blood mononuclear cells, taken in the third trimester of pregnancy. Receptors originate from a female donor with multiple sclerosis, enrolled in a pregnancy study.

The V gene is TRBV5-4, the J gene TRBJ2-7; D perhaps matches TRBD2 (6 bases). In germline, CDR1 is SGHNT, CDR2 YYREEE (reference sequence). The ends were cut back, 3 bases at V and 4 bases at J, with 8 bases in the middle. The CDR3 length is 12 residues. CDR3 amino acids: CASSWGDYEQYF. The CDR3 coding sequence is TGTGCCAGCAGCTGGGGGGATTACGAGCAGTACTTC.

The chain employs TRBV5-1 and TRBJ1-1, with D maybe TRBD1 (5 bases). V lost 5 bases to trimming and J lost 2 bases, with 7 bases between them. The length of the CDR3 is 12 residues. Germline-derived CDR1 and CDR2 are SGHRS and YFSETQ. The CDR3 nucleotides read TGCGCCAGCAGTAGGGGTAACACTGAAGCTTTCTTT. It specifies CASSRGNTEAFF.